A single sample is the source of the 20 T cell receptor beta chains below, sequenced in a study of T cell responses to AZD1222 COVID-19 vaccine. Assay used: immunoSEQ multiplex PCR; TCRdb lists only in-frame clones, some missing. The table has about 190,000 clones, approximately 94% seen once. The sample consisted of peripheral blood, taken on day 0 of AZD1222 vaccination. The receptor source for this set is an adult in good health.

This clone was observed a handful of times. This chain uses TRBV11-2 with TRBJ1-1; D might be TRBD1 (5 bases). V lost 5 bases and J 0 bases, leaving 16 bases between the germline ends. Germline V lookup: CDR1 SGHAT, CDR2 FQNNGV. The CDR3 covers 16 residues. CDR3: CASSEWATALNTEAFF. Here the CDR3 DNA reads TGTGCCAGCAGCGAATGGGCGACAGCACTGAACACTGAAGCTTTCTTT.

V usage is TRBV7-8 and J usage is TRBJ2-7; TRBD1 is a possible D gene (5 bases). CDR1 and CDR2 from the germline V gene are SGHVS and FQNEAQ. With 5 bases removed from V and 3 bases from J, the gap between germline ends came to 17 bases. This CDR3 is built from 15 residues. CDR3 residues: CASSLGAGEFYEQYF. The CDR3 bases are TGTGCCAGCAGCCTTGGGGCAGGCGAGTTCTACGAGCAGTACTTC.

This clone was observed a single time. The chain is built from TRBV5-6 and TRBJ2-7; D is possibly TRBD1 (6 bases). V lost 3 bases and J 4 bases, leaving 23 bases between the germline ends. This CDR3 region has 17 residues. Germline CDR1 SGHDT, CDR2 YYEEEE. The CDR3, as DNA: TGTGCCAGCAGCTCTGAAAATACAGGGTATGGTCCTTACGAGCAGTACTTC. The encoded protein is CASSSENTGYGPYEQYF.

The chain joins TRBV5-4 to TRBJ1-2; weak D call: TRBD1 (5 bases). The V end was cut by 4 bases, the J end by 9 bases, with 16 bases between. CDR3 length equals 13 residues. Germline V lookup: CDR1 SGHNT, CDR2 YYREEE (reference sequence). CDR3 region: CASSLWGDLSYTF. DNA for the CDR3: TGTGCCAGCAGCCTATGGGGGGATCTCAGCTACACCTTC.

V is TRBV9 and J is TRBJ2-2; 9 bases are shared with TRBD1. The CDR3 is 15 residues long. J gave up 5 bases and V 4 bases, and 6 bases lay outside the gene matches. CDR1 is SGDLS, CDR2 YYNGEE, per germline. The CDR3 DNA sequence: TGTGCCAGCAGCAGTCACAGGGGGCTTACCGGGGAGCTGTTTTTT. It translates to CASSSHRGLTGELFF.

This clone was detected a few times. The V call is TRBV6-2 or TRBV6-3, the J call TRBJ1-1, with TRBD1 identical over 10 bases. After removal of 4 bases from V and 1 base from J, the junction contained 6 bases not matched to a gene. The CDR3 is 16 residues long. The germline CDR1 and CDR2 sequences are MNHEY and SVGEGT. The DNA of the CDR3 is TGTGCCAGCAGTTTCAGACAGGGGGCTCCGAACACTGAAGCTTTCTTT. Protein sequence: CASSFRQGAPNTEAFF.

The chain couples TRBV18 to TRBJ2-2; D gene uncertain. With 5 bases removed from V and 0 bases from J, the gap between germline ends came to 1 base. The CDR3 is made up of 12 amino acids. Germline V gives CDR1 KGHSH, CDR2 LQKENI. CDR3 amino acids: CASSTNTGELFF. The CDR3, as DNA: TGTGCCAGCTCAACGAACACCGGGGAGCTGTTTTTT.

The chain recombines TRBV6-4 with TRBJ2-7; 9 bases are shared with TRBD1. The CDR3 runs 15 residues. The J segment lost 7 bases and the V segment lost 5 bases, leaving 12 bases of the junction unmatched. Germline V lookup: CDR1 MRHNA, CDR2 SNTAGT. The CDR3 sequence is CASSPQGDRVYEQYF. DNA of the CDR3: TGTGCCAGCAGTCCCCAGGGGGACAGGGTGTATGAGCAGTACTTC.

This chain uses TRBV7-9 with TRBJ2-7, with a possible D match to TRBD2 (5 bases). The V gene's germline CDR1 is SEHNR and CDR2 FQNEAQ (reference sequence). The CDR3 is 11 residues long. The V end was cut by 9 bases, the J end by 6 bases, with 12 bases between. For the CDR3, the DNA is TGTGCCAGTACAACGGGAAGCGAGCAGTACTTC. Translating it yields CASTTGSEQYF.

The rearrangement uses TRBV27 and TRBJ1-2; no clear D. Germline V lookup: CDR1 MNHEY, CDR2 SMNVEV (reference sequence). CDR3 length equals 13 residues. Trimming took off 5 bases at V and 6 bases at J, with 13 bases between the two ends. DNA for the CDR3: TGTGCCAGCAGTGAGGCGGAGATGAATGGCTACACCTTC. Its translation: CASSEAEMNGYTF.

Sample share makes this clone medium-sized. This chain links TRBV5-6 with TRBJ2-7; no clear D. V lost 4 bases and J lost 4, with 6 bases in between. Germline CDR1 SGHDT, CDR2 YYEEEE. The CDR3 runs 11 residues. Written as DNA, the CDR3 is TGTGCCAGCAGCAAAGGGTACGAGCAGTACTTC. Its translation is CASSKGYEQYF.

This chain links TRBV7-3 with TRBJ2-2; D remains ambiguous. The germline CDR1 and CDR2 sequences are SGHTA and FQGTGA. The CDR3 consists of 16 residues. Trimming took 0 bases from V and 1 from J, leaving 9 bases between them. CDR3 coding DNA: TGTGCCAGCAGCTTAACGGGTAGCAGGAACACCGGGGAGCTGTTTTTT. Its protein product is CASSLTGSRNTGELFF.

The table lists this clone with a count of one. The chain's CDR3 is CASSYGHSYEQYF. The CDR3 nucleotides are TGTGCCAGCAGTTACGGGCACTCCTACGAGCAGTACTTC. The chain recombines TRBV6-2 or TRBV6-3 with TRBJ2-7; D call uncertain. V lost 2 bases, J lost 0 bases, and 5 bases lay in between. The CDR3 extends over 13 amino acids. Germline V lookup: CDR1 MNHEY, CDR2 SVGEGT.

The chain links TRBV27 to TRBJ2-1; the match to TRBD2 covers 11 bases. CDR1 MNHEY and CDR2 SMNVEV come from the germline V gene (reference sequence). Trimming took 9 bases from V and 7 from J; bases not matched to a gene: 5. The CDR3 has 13 amino acids. The CDR3 protein is CASSGRAQNEQFF. The CDR3 DNA sequence: TGTGCCAGTAGCGGGAGGGCTCAGAATGAGCAGTTCTTC.

The chain recombines TRBV24-1 with TRBJ2-7; 9 bases are shared with TRBD1. V trimming: 9 bases; J trimming: 7 bases; junction bases outside the gene matches: 15. The CDR3 loop spans 15 amino acids. Per germline, CDR1 KGHDR and CDR2 SFDVKD. The CDR3 DNA sequence: TGTGCCACCGGGGGGGCGAGACAGGGGGTCTGGGAGCAGTACTTC. Translation: CATGGARQGVWEQYF.

The chain joins TRBV7-8 to TRBJ1-5, with D possibly matching TRBD1 (6 bases). The V end lost 5 bases, the J end lost 1 base, and 12 bases lay between the germline ends. CDR1 SGHVS and CDR2 FQNEAQ come from the germline V gene. CDR3 length: 15 amino acids. DNA for the CDR3: TGTGCCAGCAGCCCCCGGACAGTAAGCAATCAGCCCCAGCATTTT. It encodes CASSPRTVSNQPQHF.

The chain carries TRBV27 and TRBJ2-1, with D unresolved. Germline V lookup: CDR1 MNHEY, CDR2 SMNVEV (reference sequence). The CDR3 covers 15 residues. Trimming shortened V by 6 bases and J by 0 bases, and 12 bases separated the two germline ends. The DNA for the CDR3 is TGTGCCAGCAGCACGGCGTATAGCTCCTACAATGAGCAGTTCTTC. Translated, it gives CASSTAYSSYNEQFF.

The chain joins TRBV9 to TRBJ2-5; D not resolved. The CDR3 spans 12 residues. From germline, CDR1 is SGDLS and CDR2 YYNGEE. With 0 bases removed from V and 5 bases from J, the gap between germline ends came to 5 bases. CDR3 amino acids: CASSVGGETQYF. In DNA form, the CDR3 reads TGTGCCAGCAGCGTAGGTGGGGAGACCCAGTACTTC.

The chain links TRBV13 to TRBJ2-7, with 8 bases matching TRBD2. The CDR3 loop spans 16 amino acids. Germline CDR1 and CDR2: PRHDT and FYEKMQ (reference sequence). With V trimmed by 5 bases and J by 6 bases, 15 bases remained unmatched. The CDR3 is CASSLTNLGRAPEQYF. The CDR3 coding sequence is TGTGCCAGCAGCCTCACAAACCTCGGGAGGGCCCCCGAGCAGTACTTC.

The chain joins TRBV9 to TRBJ2-5; TRBD2 agrees at 13 bases. J was trimmed by 14 bases and V by 3 bases; bases with no gene match: 13. This CDR3 is 15 amino acids long. CDR1 is SGDLS and CDR2 is YYNGEE in the germline V gene. CDR3 region: CASSAGTGLAGPLYF. The CDR3, as DNA: TGTGCCAGCAGCGCCGGAACGGGACTAGCGGGACCGTTATACTTC.